This is a list of T cell receptor beta chains from one sample in a study of identical twins. In TCRdb, the 5' RACE reads were re-called with MiXCR into one record per CDR3 protein. The data contain approximately 890,000 distinct CDR3 sequences, 9% to 15% of them singletons. These data are also associated with another study on yellow fever vaccine responses in identical twins.

The sequencing input was PBMCs. These TCRs come from a woman younger than 30 in good health. The CDR3 runs from the conserved cysteine through the conserved F or W. The D gene is left open where the match is weak. Expanded clones are given a class, and other clones once, few, many or no size at all.

D: -
V: TRBV11-2
size: -
J: TRBJ1-4
length: 13
DNA: TGTGCCAGCAGCTTAGCCGTCAGTGAAAAACTGTTTTTT
CDR3: CASSLAVSEKLFF

D: TRBD2
V: TRBV11-2
size: few
J: TRBJ2-1
length: 18
DNA: TGTGCCAGCAGCTCGACATGGACTAGCGGGAGGGCCCAAAATGAGCAGTTCTTC
CDR3: CASSSTWTSGRAQNEQFF

D: TRBD1
V: TRBV2
size: few
J: TRBJ2-5
length: 15
DNA: TGTGCCAGCAACGCCCTAAAGGGGGCTGGAGAGACCCAGTACTTC
CDR3: CASNALKGAGETQYF

D: TRBD1
V: TRBV6-5
size: -
J: TRBJ2-7
length: 11
DNA: TGTGCCGCCACAGGGGCCCGAGAGCAGTACTTC
CDR3: CAATGAREQYF

D: -
V: TRBV12-5
size: -
J: TRBJ1-4
length: 15
DNA: TGTGCTAGTGGCTCCGGACGAACAACTAATGAAAAACTGTTTTTT
CDR3: CASGSGRTTNEKLFF

D: -
V: TRBV5-1
size: many
J: TRBJ2-1
length: 14
DNA: TGCGCCAGCAGCTTGGGGCAGGGGTACAATGAGCAGTTCTTC
CDR3: CASSLGQGYNEQFF

D: TRBD1
V: TRBV24-1
size: many
J: TRBJ2-4
length: 15
DNA: TGTGCCACCAGGACGACAGGGAAAGGCAAAAACATTCAGTACTTC
CDR3: CATRTTGKGKNIQYF

D: -
V: TRBV2
size: few
J: TRBJ1-2
length: 15
DNA: TGTGCCAGCAGTGGTCAGCCCGGGACGGTATATGGCTACACCTTC
CDR3: CASSGQPGTVYGYTF

D: -
V: TRBV5-1
size: -
J: TRBJ2-3
length: 13
DNA: TGCGCCAGCAGCTTGGCTACCCCGGATACGCAGTATTTT
CDR3: CASSLATPDTQYF

D: TRBD1
V: TRBV20-1
size: many
J: TRBJ2-7
length: 13
DNA: TGCAGTGCTAGCTACAGGGGAGCCTACGAGCAGTACTTC
CDR3: CSASYRGAYEQYF

D: -
V: TRBV12-3/TRBV12-4
size: -
J: TRBJ1-1
length: 12
DNA: TGTGCCAGCAGTTTAAGGGCTCCTGAAGCTTTCTTT
CDR3: CASSLRAPEAFF

D: -
V: TRBV7-2
size: few
J: TRBJ1-1
length: 14
DNA: TGTGCCAGCAGCAAACGCCAGGAGAACACTGAAGCTTTCTTT
CDR3: CASSKRQENTEAFF

D: TRBD2
V: TRBV25-1
size: few
J: TRBJ2-1
length: 15
DNA: TGTGCCAGCAGTGTTAGCGGGAAGTCCTACAATGAGCAGTTCTTC
CDR3: CASSVSGKSYNEQFF

D: TRBD1
V: TRBV2
size: many
J: TRBJ2-1
length: 14
DNA: TGTGCCAGCAGGGGGGACAGGGTTTACAATGAGCAGTTCTTC
CDR3: CASRGDRVYNEQFF

D: -
V: TRBV4-1
size: -
J: TRBJ2-1
length: 16
DNA: TGCGCCAGCAGCCTCCTCATAGCGATTACCTACAATGAGCAGTTCTTC
CDR3: CASSLLIAITYNEQFF

D: -
V: TRBV2
size: -
J: TRBJ2-3
length: 13
DNA: TGTGCCAGCAGTGCACCGCCCGGGGATACGCAGTATTTT
CDR3: CASSAPPGDTQYF

D: TRBD1
V: TRBV6-5
size: few
J: TRBJ2-5
length: 16
DNA: TGTGCCAGCAGTTACACACAGGGGAGCTCCCAAGAGACCCAGTACTTC
CDR3: CASSYTQGSSQETQYF

D: -
V: TRBV5-1
size: few
J: TRBJ2-5
length: 12
DNA: TGCGCCAGCGGCCCTGATCGGGGGACCCAGTACTTC
CDR3: CASGPDRGTQYF

D: -
V: TRBV29-1
size: few
J: TRBJ1-1
length: 11
DNA: TGCAGCGTCACACTGAACACTGAAGCTTTCTTT
CDR3: CSVTLNTEAFF

D: TRBD1
V: TRBV6-1
size: -
J: TRBJ2-5
length: 15
DNA: TGTGCCAGCAGCCCAGGGGGTATGGATCAAGAGACCCAGTACTTC
CDR3: CASSPGGMDQETQYF

D: -
V: TRBV12-3/TRBV12-4
size: few
J: TRBJ2-3
length: 13
DNA: TGTGCCAGCAGTTTAGGTTTGCCGGGACCGCAGTATTTT
CDR3: CASSLGLPGPQYF

D: TRBD2
V: TRBV2
size: -
J: TRBJ2-1
length: 17
DNA: TGTGCCAGCAGTGTTGAGCCGACTAGCGGGAGCCCCCATGAGCAGTTCTTC
CDR3: CASSVEPTSGSPHEQFF

D: -
V: TRBV27
size: few
J: TRBJ1-2
length: 14
DNA: TGTGCCAGCAGCCGAAGCTCTATAACGTCGGGCTACACCTTC
CDR3: CASSRSSITSGYTF

D: TRBD1
V: TRBV5-1
size: few
J: TRBJ1-4
length: 15
DNA: TGCGCCAGCAGCTTACAGGGGACAACTAATGAAAAACTGTTTTTT
CDR3: CASSLQGTTNEKLFF

D: -
V: TRBV3-1
size: -
J: TRBJ2-7
length: 18
DNA: TGTGCCAGCAGCCAAGATTATCCGGGGAGAACAGGAGGCCACGAGCAGTACTTC
CDR3: CASSQDYPGRTGGHEQYF

D: TRBD1
V: TRBV5-1
size: few
J: TRBJ1-1
length: 14
DNA: TGCGCCAGCAGCTCCCGGACAGGGTACACTGAAGCTTTCTTT
CDR3: CASSSRTGYTEAFF

D: -
V: TRBV20-1
size: -
J: TRBJ1-1
length: 15
DNA: TGCAGTGCTAGAGATCTTATGCAGGGAACCACTGAAGCTTTCTTT
CDR3: CSARDLMQGTTEAFF

D: -
V: TRBV5-1
size: -
J: TRBJ2-5
length: 15
DNA: TGCGCCAGCAGCAATTCTCTGGGACCTCAAGAGACCCAGTACTTC
CDR3: CASSNSLGPQETQYF

D: TRBD1
V: TRBV10-3
size: -
J: TRBJ1-2
length: 14
DNA: TGTGCCATCAGCCGGGACAGGGATAACTATGGCTACACCTTC
CDR3: CAISRDRDNYGYTF

D: TRBD2
V: TRBV5-1
size: many
J: TRBJ2-1
length: 15
DNA: TGCGCCAGCAGCTTACTAGCGGGATATAACAATGAGCAGTTCTTC
CDR3: CASSLLAGYNNEQFF

D: -
V: TRBV7-9
size: few
J: TRBJ1-6
length: 16
DNA: TGTGCCAGCAGCTTAACTGGGAACAGGGTGAATTCACCCCTCCACTTT
CDR3: CASSLTGNRVNSPLHF

D: -
V: TRBV7-9
size: -
J: TRBJ1-6
length: 14
DNA: TGTGCCAGCAGCCCGGACGGGAATAATTCACCCCTCCACTTT
CDR3: CASSPDGNNSPLHF

D: -
V: TRBV12-3/TRBV12-4
size: -
J: TRBJ2-7
length: 16
DNA: TGTGCCAGCAGTCCTTACGCGGGACCCTTGACCTACGAGCAGTACTTC
CDR3: CASSPYAGPLTYEQYF

D: -
V: TRBV10-3
size: many
J: TRBJ2-1
length: 12
DNA: TGTGCCATCAGTCTAGTCCCAGCGGAGCAGTTCTTC
CDR3: CAISLVPAEQFF

D: TRBD2
V: TRBV10-2
size: -
J: TRBJ2-3
length: 15
DNA: TGCGCCAGCAGTAAACTAGCGGGAGCCGCAGATACGCAGTATTTT
CDR3: CASSKLAGAADTQYF

D: TRBD2
V: TRBV28
size: few
J: TRBJ2-3
length: 15
DNA: TGTGCCAGCAAGTTCGGGGGGGGACTCGGGGATACGCAGTATTTT
CDR3: CASKFGGGLGDTQYF

D: -
V: TRBV20-1
size: once
J: TRBJ2-1
length: 12
DNA: TGCAGTGCCGAACAGGGATACAATGAGCAGTTCTTC
CDR3: CSAEQGYNEQFF

D: -
V: TRBV15
size: few
J: TRBJ1-2
length: 17
DNA: TGTGCCACCAGCAGAGGGTCAGCCGGGACACAAGACTATGGCTACACCTTC
CDR3: CATSRGSAGTQDYGYTF

D: TRBD2
V: TRBV7-7
size: -
J: TRBJ2-7
length: 17
DNA: TGTGCCAGCAGCGCAGGGGGACTAGCGGGAGGAGGATACGAGCAGTACTTC
CDR3: CASSAGGLAGGGYEQYF

D: -
V: TRBV20-1
size: -
J: TRBJ2-3
length: 15
DNA: TGCAGTGCTAGGGACAGCGATTATTTACCCGGTACGCAGTATTTT
CDR3: CSARDSDYLPGTQYF

D: -
V: TRBV20-1
size: -
J: TRBJ1-1
length: 14
DNA: TGCAGTACCCGTGGGGGGGTTATGAACACTGAAGCTTTCTTT
CDR3: CSTRGGVMNTEAFF

D: -
V: TRBV24-1
size: many
J: TRBJ1-5
length: 14
DNA: TGTGCCACCAGTGATTCCGCAGGCTTGAGGCCCCAGCATTTT
CDR3: CATSDSAGLRPQHF

D: TRBD2
V: TRBV11-2
size: -
J: TRBJ2-1
length: 18
DNA: TGTGCCAGCAGCCCGAATGAGATCCTAGCGGGCGGTAGCAATGAGCAGTTCTTC
CDR3: CASSPNEILAGGSNEQFF

D: -
V: TRBV14
size: few
J: TRBJ2-1
length: 16
DNA: TGTGCCAGCAGCCATACCGGGGTCAGCTCCTACAATGAGCAGTTCTTC
CDR3: CASSHTGVSSYNEQFF

D: -
V: TRBV7-9
size: few
J: TRBJ2-5
length: 15
DNA: TGTGCCAGCAGCTTAGAAGGGTTCGTTGGGGAGACCCAGTACTTC
CDR3: CASSLEGFVGETQYF

D: TRBD2
V: TRBV5-1
size: many
J: TRBJ2-3
length: 15
DNA: TGCGCCAGCAGAACCGGGACTAGCGGGGCAGATACGCAGTATTTT
CDR3: CASRTGTSGADTQYF

D: -
V: TRBV29-1
size: -
J: TRBJ1-1
length: 14
DNA: TGCAGCGTTGAACGTGAGGACGAGAGGACTGAAGCTTTCTTT
CDR3: CSVEREDERTEAFF

D: -
V: TRBV4-2
size: few
J: TRBJ2-1
length: 16
DNA: TGTGCCAGCAGCCAAGATGAGAGGAGTCTCAACAATGAGCAGTTCTTC
CDR3: CASSQDERSLNNEQFF

D: -
V: TRBV4-1
size: few
J: TRBJ1-1
length: 14
DNA: TGCGCCAGCAGCCAAGATGGCACCTACACTGAAGCTTTCTTT
CDR3: CASSQDGTYTEAFF

D: -
V: TRBV7-2
size: few
J: TRBJ2-1
length: 15
DNA: TGTGCCAGCAGCTTAGGGACTCTCCGCGCTAATGAGCAGTTCTTC
CDR3: CASSLGTLRANEQFF

D: TRBD2
V: TRBV7-6
size: -
J: TRBJ2-1
length: 15
DNA: TGTGCCAGCAGCTTAGCGTTTAGCGGGGGGAATGAGCAGTTCTTC
CDR3: CASSLAFSGGNEQFF

D: -
V: TRBV12-3/TRBV12-4
size: many
J: TRBJ1-1
length: 11
DNA: TGTGCCAGCATTAGGGCGGGTGGAGCTTTCTTT
CDR3: CASIRAGGAFF